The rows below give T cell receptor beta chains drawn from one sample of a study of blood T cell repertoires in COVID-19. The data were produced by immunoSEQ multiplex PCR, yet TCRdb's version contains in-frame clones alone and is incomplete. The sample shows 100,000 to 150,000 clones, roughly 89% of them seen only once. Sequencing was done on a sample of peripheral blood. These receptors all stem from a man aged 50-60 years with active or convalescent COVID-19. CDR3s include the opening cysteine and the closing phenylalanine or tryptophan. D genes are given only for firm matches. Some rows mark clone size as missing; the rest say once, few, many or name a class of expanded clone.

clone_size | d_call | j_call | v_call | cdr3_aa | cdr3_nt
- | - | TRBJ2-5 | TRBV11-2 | CASSSYMAQETQYF | TGTGCCAGCAGCTCGTATATGGCCCAAGAGACCCAGTACTTC
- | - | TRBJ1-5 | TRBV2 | CASSPYRDQPQHF | TGTGCCAGCAGTCCTTACAGAGATCAGCCCCAGCATTTT
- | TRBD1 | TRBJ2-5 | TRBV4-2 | CASSKTGEETQYF | TGTGCCAGCAGCAAGACAGGGGAAGAGACCCAGTACTTC
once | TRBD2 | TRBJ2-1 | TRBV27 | CASSLSRTSGGGNEQFF | TGTGCCAGCAGTTTATCCCGGACTAGCGGGGGGGGGAATGAGCAGTTCTTC
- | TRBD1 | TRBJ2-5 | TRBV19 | CASRSDRGMETQYF | TGTGCCAGTCGATCGGACAGGGGAATGGAGACCCAGTACTTC
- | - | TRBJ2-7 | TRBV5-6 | CASSLVVTTYEQYF | TGTGCCAGCAGCTTGGTTGTGACTACCTACGAGCAGTACTTC
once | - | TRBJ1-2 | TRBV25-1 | CASSGGGYYGYTF | TGTGCCAGCAGTGGCGGCGGATACTATGGCTACACCTTC
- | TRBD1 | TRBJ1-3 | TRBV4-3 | CASSQDRGQGFSTIYF | TGCGCCAGCAGCCAAGATAGAGGACAGGGATTCTCCACCATATATTTT
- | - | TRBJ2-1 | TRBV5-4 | CASSSRTGGSYNEQFF | TGTGCCAGCAGCTCCCGGACCGGAGGGTCCTACAATGAGCAGTTCTTC
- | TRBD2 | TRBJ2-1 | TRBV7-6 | CASSLDASGRTSYNEQFF | TGTGCCAGCAGCTTAGATGCTAGCGGGAGGACAAGCTACAATGAGCAGTTCTTC
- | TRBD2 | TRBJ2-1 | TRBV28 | CASGTNRQFF | TGTGCCAGCGGGACTAACCGGCAGTTCTTC
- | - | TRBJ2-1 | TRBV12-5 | CASGLTRDTSYNEQFF | TGTGCTAGTGGTTTGACCCGGGACACCTCCTACAATGAGCAGTTCTTC
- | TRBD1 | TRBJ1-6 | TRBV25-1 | CASSPRTGYNSPLHF | TGTGCCAGCAGCCCAAGGACAGGGTATAATTCACCCCTCCACTTT
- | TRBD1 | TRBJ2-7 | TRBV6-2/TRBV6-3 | CASSYGFGTGPTYEQYF | TGTGCCAGCAGTTACGGTTTTGGGACAGGGCCAACCTACGAGCAGTACTTC
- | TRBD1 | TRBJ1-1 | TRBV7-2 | CASSSTGGVAFF | TGTGCCAGCAGCTCGACAGGGGGCGTAGCTTTCTTT
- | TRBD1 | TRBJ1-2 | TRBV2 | CASSLGQGATNYGYTF | TGTGCCAGCAGTCTGGGACAGGGGGCGACTAACTATGGCTACACCTTC